Here is one T cell receptor (beta chain) with its context. Its target is not known. The junction and the germline gene differ at one end; a read error may be behind it. Three rounds of nested PCR, following a modified ARM-PCR protocol, produced the TCRbeta library. TCRdb re-called the multiplex PCR reads with MiXCR, one entry per CDR3 protein. This sample has about 120,000 distinct CDR3 sequences, with 55% to 75% found just once. The template was RNA from unsorted bulk tissue. The data are from a study of tumor and adjacent non-tumor tissue in lung cancer. Study-level points and caveats: TCR diversity was significantly greater in tumor than normal lung tissue. Normal lung showed higher cumulative top 100 clone frequency than tumor.

Material for sequencing was lung tumor tissue. The sequence came from a man aged 25 to 40 with non-small cell lung cancer.

The DNA of the CDR3 is TGTGTCAGCATCTTGGGGGGGACTCTACAGGAGACCCAGTACTTC. This translates into CVSILGGTLQETQYF. J is TRBJ2-5 and V is TRBV5-4; TRBD2 aligns across 7 bases. Germline V lookup: CDR1 SGHNT, CDR2 YYREEE (reference sequence). CDR3 length: 15 residues.